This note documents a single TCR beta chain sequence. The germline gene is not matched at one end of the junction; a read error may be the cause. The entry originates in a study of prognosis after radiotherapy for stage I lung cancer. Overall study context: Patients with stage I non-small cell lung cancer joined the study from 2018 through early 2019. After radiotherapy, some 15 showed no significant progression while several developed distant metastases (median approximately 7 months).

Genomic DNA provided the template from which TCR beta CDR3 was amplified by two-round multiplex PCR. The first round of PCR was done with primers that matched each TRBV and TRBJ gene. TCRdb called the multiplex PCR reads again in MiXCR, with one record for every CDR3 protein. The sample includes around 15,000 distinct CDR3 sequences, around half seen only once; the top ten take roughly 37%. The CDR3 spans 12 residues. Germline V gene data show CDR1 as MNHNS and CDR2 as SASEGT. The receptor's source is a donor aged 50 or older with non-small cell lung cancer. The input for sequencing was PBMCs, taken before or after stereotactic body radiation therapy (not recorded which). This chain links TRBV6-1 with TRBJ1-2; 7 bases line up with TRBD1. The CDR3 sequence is CSSLQGNYGYTF. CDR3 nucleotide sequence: TGTTCCAGTTTACAGGGGAACTATGGCTACACCTTC.